What follows are 22 T cell receptor beta chains derived from one specimen sequenced in a study of blood T cell repertoires in COVID-19. Libraries were prepared by immunoSEQ multiplex PCR; TCRdb keeps only in-frame clonotypes and omits some of them. In the table there are a few hundred thousand clones, nearly 90% of which are singletons. The sequenced sample was PBMCs or T cells enriched from blood (not recorded which). These receptors all stem from a man younger than 40 who had been exposed to COVID-19.

The chain has TRBV5-1 and TRBJ2-1; 7 positions match TRBD1. CDR1 and CDR2 from the germline V gene are SGHRS and YFSETQ. The CDR3 extends over 14 amino acids. The junction had 11 bases not matched to a gene; V was cut back by 6 bases and J by 8 bases. CDR3 sequence (DNA): TGCGCCAGCACTCCAGGACAGGAAAGGGATGAGCAGTTCTTC. This translates into CASTPGQERDEQFF.

V is TRBV6-4 and J is TRBJ1-1, with D possibly being TRBD1 (5 bases). CDR3 length: 15 amino acids. V lost 6 bases and J 5 bases, leaving 19 bases between the germline ends. Germline CDR1 is MRHNA and CDR2 is SNTAGT. The CDR3 spells CASRFGGTVRTEAFF. The CDR3 DNA follows: TGTGCCAGCAGATTCGGCGGGACCGTAAGGACTGAAGCTTTCTTT.

V and J are TRBV6-5 and TRBJ1-6; 7 nucleotides align to TRBD1. Per the germline V gene, CDR1 is MNHEY and CDR2 is SVGAGI. V trimming: 6 bases; J trimming: 5 bases; junction bases outside the gene matches: 4. The CDR3 loop spans 14 amino acids. The CDR3 loop reads CASSRDRDNSPLHF. The CDR3 coding sequence is TGTGCCAGCAGCCGGGACAGAGATAATTCACCCCTCCACTTT.

The chain links TRBV5-1 to TRBJ1-5, with a possible D match to TRBD1 (6 bases). Germline loops: CDR1 SGHRS, CDR2 YFSETQ. This CDR3 region has 13 residues. The V and J ends lost 1 base and 7 bases respectively, with 9 bases between them. The CDR3 spells CASSLTGMQPQHF. The CDR3 bases are TGCGCCAGCAGCTTGACAGGGATGCAGCCCCAGCATTTT.

The gene calls are TRBV5-4 and TRBJ2-3, with 10 bases that match TRBD2. With 0 bases clipped from V and 1 base from J, the junction kept 8 bases outside the gene matches. Germline V CDR1 and CDR2: SGHNT, YYREEE (reference sequence). This CDR3 is 18 amino acids long. CDR3 region: CASSLDASGGFGTDTQYF. DNA for the CDR3: TGTGCCAGCAGCTTGGATGCTAGCGGGGGTTTCGGCACAGATACGCAGTATTTT.

The chain couples TRBV9 to TRBJ1-2; TRBD1 is a possible D gene (5 bases). V was pared by 4 bases and J by 8 bases, with 18 bases between. The CDR3 is made up of 14 amino acids. The germline V gene encodes CDR1 SGDLS and CDR2 YYNGEE. The DNA for the CDR3 is TGTGCCAGCAGCTCCCACCGGGACTCGGGGGGCTACACCTTC. This sequence encodes CASSSHRDSGGYTF.

The chain combines TRBV5-1 with TRBJ2-1; possibly TRBD2 for D (6 bases). The CDR3 sequence is 16 residues long. V dropped 0 bases and J dropped 0 bases, with 10 bases sitting between them. The V gene's germline CDR1 is SGHRS and CDR2 YFSETQ. Here the CDR3 reads CASSLVPGSSYNEQFF. The CDR3 DNA reads as TGCGCCAGCAGCTTGGTCCCCGGGAGCTCCTACAATGAGCAGTTCTTC.

The rearrangement links TRBV5-1 to TRBJ1-2; TRBD1 aligns across 7 bases. V shed 0 bases, J shed 3 bases, and the junction held 8 bases outside the gene matches. The CDR3 covers 16 residues. CDR1 and CDR2 (germline): SGHRS, YFSETQ. CDR3 nucleotides: TGCGCCAGCAGCTTGGCCGTGGACAGGTCGTACTATGGCTACACCTTC. It yields the protein CASSLAVDRSYYGYTF.

On this clone: The sample has other DNA sequences that encode this CDR3 too. V is TRBV5-1 and J is TRBJ1-1; perhaps TRBD1 as D (5 bases). Germline V gene data show CDR1 as SGHRS and CDR2 as YFSETQ. Trimming cost V 0 bases and J 4 bases, with 7 bases left between them. This CDR3 region has 13 residues. In DNA form, the CDR3 reads TGCGCCAGCAGCTTGGACGGGGGCACTGAAGCTTTCTTT. It specifies CASSLDGGTEAFF.

The chain employs TRBV19 and TRBJ1-1; TRBD1 matches 8 bases. The ends lost 5 bases at V and 0 bases at J; junction bases unmatched: 11. The CDR3 is made up of 17 amino acids. Per germline, CDR1 LNHDA and CDR2 SQIVND (reference sequence). This CDR3 is CASSLLRGRLVNTEAFF. CDR3 DNA: TGTGCCAGTAGTCTTCTCAGGGGGCGGTTGGTGAACACTGAAGCTTTCTTT. Complete variable domain (other parts from reference TRBV19 and TRBJ1-1): DGGITQSPKYLFRKEGQNVTLSCEQNLNHDAMYWYRQDPGQGLRLIYYSQIVNDFQKGDIAEGYSVSREKKESFPLTVTSAQKNPTAFYLCASSLLRGRLVNTEAFFGQGTRLTVV.

About this clone: The sample holds other DNA sequences that translate to the same CDR3. The chain couples TRBV7-2 to TRBJ2-1; possible D gene TRBD2, 5 bases. V was clipped by 1 base and J by 6 bases, with 10 bases between them. The CDR3 loop spans 14 amino acids. Germline loops: CDR1 SGHTA, CDR2 FQGNSA. CDR3 protein: CASSLGGLANEQFF. CDR3 in DNA: TGTGCCAGCAGCTTAGGAGGTCTAGCCAATGAGCAGTTCTTC.

This clone showed up just a few times. The rearrangement uses TRBV4-1 and TRBJ1-6; 7 positions agree with TRBD1. CDR3 size: 16 residues. Germline values: CDR1 MGHRA, CDR2 YSYEKL. V was pared by 3 bases and J by 6 bases, with 8 bases of the junction left unmatched. The CDR3 is CASSQVTGTANSPLHF. The CDR3 DNA reads as TGCGCCAGCAGCCAGGTCACGGGGACAGCTAATTCACCCCTCCACTTT.

The chain has TRBV6-1 and TRBJ1-2; D perhaps matches TRBD1 (5 bases). The CDR3 runs to 14 residues. V was pared by 2 bases and J by 6 bases, with 13 bases between. The germline V gene has CDR1 MNHNS and CDR2 SASEGT. CDR3 sequence: CASSEWNDSHGYTF. CDR3 sequence (DNA): TGTGCCAGCAGTGAATGGAACGACAGTCATGGCTACACCTTC.

J is TRBJ2-1 and V is TRBV7-3; D might be TRBD1 (5 bases). Trimming pared 4 bases from V and 5 bases from J, leaving 18 bases between. Germline V lookup: CDR1 SGHTA, CDR2 FQGTGA. This CDR3 spans 16 amino acids. The DNA of the CDR3 is TGTGCCAGCAGCTACCCCGGTCAGGGTGGGAACAATGAGCAGTTCTTC. Translating gives CASSYPGQGGNNEQFF.

CDR3 amino acids: CASSLTQGNTEAFF. The CDR3 DNA reads TGCGCCAGCAGCTTGACACAGGGAAACACTGAAGCTTTCTTT. This sequence joins TRBV5-1 and TRBJ1-1, with TRBD1 as a possible D gene (6 bases). V lost 1 base to trimming and J lost 2 bases, with 9 bases between them. The CDR3 consists of 14 residues. The germline gives CDR1 SGHRS, CDR2 YFSETQ.

The chain joins TRBV19 to TRBJ1-2, with TRBD1 as a possible D gene (5 bases). This CDR3 region has 15 residues. Looked up from germline, CDR1 is LNHDA and CDR2 is SQIVND (reference sequence). V was cut by 1 base and J by 1 base, with 10 bases left in between. CDR3 coding DNA: TGTGCCAGTAGTATAGGAGACAGTATTAACTATGGCTACACCTTC. This encodes CASSIGDSINYGYTF.

The chain couples TRBV20-1 to TRBJ1-1, with 8 bases fitting TRBD1. Germline loops: CDR1 DFQATT, CDR2 SNEGSKA (reference sequence). J lost 7 bases, V lost 3 bases, and 13 bases had no gene match. CDR3 length: 15 amino acids. The CDR3 is CSASAVDRAADEAFF. CDR3 coding DNA: TGCAGTGCTAGTGCGGTGGACAGGGCGGCGGATGAAGCTTTCTTT.

The chain uses TRBV18 and TRBJ2-2; 8 bases fit TRBD1. With V trimmed by 3 bases and J by 5 bases, 5 bases remained unmatched. Germline V gene sequence: CDR1 KGHSH, CDR2 LQKENI. The CDR3 spans 15 residues. CDR3 DNA sequence: TGTGCCAGCTCACCCGGGACAGGATTTACCGGGGAGCTGTTTTTT. Translating it yields CASSPGTGFTGELFF.

This rearrangement joins TRBV3-1 (or the pseudogene TRBV3-2) to TRBJ2-5, with D possibly matching TRBD1 (6 bases). Trimming cost V 1 base and J 7 bases, with 10 bases left between them. The germline CDR1 and CDR2 sequences are LGHDT and YNNKEL (reference sequence). The CDR3 has 13 residues. The CDR3 coding sequence is TGTGCCAGCAGCCAAGGCAGAGGGGGGACCCAGTACTTC. Protein: CASSQGRGGTQYF.

The chain links TRBV6-1 to TRBJ1-1; 8 nucleotides align to TRBD1. Unmatched junction bases numbered 8, after V lost 3 bases and J lost 5 bases. Germline lookup yields CDR1 MNHNS and CDR2 SASEGT. This CDR3 contains 15 residues. CDR3 in amino acids: CASSDATGGRTEAFF. For the CDR3, the DNA is TGTGCCAGCAGTGACGCCACAGGGGGAAGAACTGAAGCTTTCTTT.

This chain connects TRBV19 to TRBJ1-2, with D tentatively TRBD1 (6 bases). Trimming stripped 6 bases from V and 4 bases from J, with 18 bases between. The CDR3 spans 15 residues. Germline CDR1 and CDR2: LNHDA and SQIVND (reference sequence). The CDR3 loop is CASSPQGNQAYGYTF. CDR3 DNA sequence: TGTGCCAGTAGCCCCCAGGGGAACCAAGCCTATGGCTACACCTTC.

This sequence joins TRBV4-2 and TRBJ2-5; TRBD2 matches 12 bases. The CDR3 sequence is 16 residues long. Germline trimming cut 5 bases from V and 6 bases from J; bases unmatched to any gene: 10. Germline CDR1 and CDR2: LGHNA and YNFKEQ. CDR3 residues: CASSATSGGTIKTQYF. CDR3 bases: TGTGCCAGCAGCGCGACTAGCGGGGGAACTATAAAGACCCAGTACTTC.